The present T cell receptor beta chain was sequenced within a study of Ad26.COV2.S vaccination and SARS-CoV-2 variants. The assay was immunoSEQ multiplex PCR, and TCRdb's table has in-frame clones only and misses some. The sample comprises 350,000 to 500,000 clones, 90% of which are singletons, and roughly 4.3% rests with the top ten. The CDR3 covers 15 residues. With 3 bases removed from V and 1 base from J, the gap between germline ends came to 10 bases. Per the germline V gene, CDR1 is LNHDA and CDR2 is SQIVND (reference sequence). Treatment given: roughly 19 received Ad26.COV2.S at low or high dose, single or two shots; about five received placebo; per-sample allocation not given. Sampling occurred on day 63 after the first vaccine or placebo injection. This clone has just one count. As yet, its antigen is unknown. Points from the study as a whole: Analyses of TCR breadth and depth may have underestimated total T cell responses.

This sample comprised peripheral blood, obtained in a trial of Ad26.COV2.S vaccine versus placebo. The receptor comes from a person between 18 and 60 years old who received the Ad26.COV2.S COVID-19 vaccine or a placebo. The chain recombines TRBV19 with TRBJ1-5; possibly TRBD1 for D (5 bases). The CDR3 here is CASSISAGSNQPQHF. In DNA, the CDR3 is TGTGCCAGTAGTATTTCCGCAGGGAGCAATCAGCCCCAGCATTTT.